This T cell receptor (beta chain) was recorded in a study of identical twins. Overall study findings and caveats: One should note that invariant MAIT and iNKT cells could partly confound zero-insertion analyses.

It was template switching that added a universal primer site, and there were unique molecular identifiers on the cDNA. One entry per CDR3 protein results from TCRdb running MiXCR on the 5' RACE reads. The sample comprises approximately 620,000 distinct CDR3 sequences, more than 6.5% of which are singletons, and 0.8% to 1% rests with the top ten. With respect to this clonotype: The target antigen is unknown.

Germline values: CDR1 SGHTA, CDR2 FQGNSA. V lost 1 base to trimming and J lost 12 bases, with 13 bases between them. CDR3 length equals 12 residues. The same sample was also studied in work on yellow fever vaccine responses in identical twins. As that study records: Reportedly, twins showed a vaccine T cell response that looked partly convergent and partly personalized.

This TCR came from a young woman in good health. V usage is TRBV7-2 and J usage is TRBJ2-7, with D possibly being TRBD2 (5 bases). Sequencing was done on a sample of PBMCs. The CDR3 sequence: CASSLVAGYAYF. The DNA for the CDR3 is TGTGCCAGCAGCTTAGTGGCGGGCTACGCGTACTTC.